This TCR beta chain was identified during a study of cytomegalovirus exposure and HLA in healthy donors. Germline assignment: CDR1 SGHRS and CDR2 YFSETQ. Trimming took off 0 bases at V and 3 bases at J, with 9 bases between the two ends. This CDR3 has 14 residues. General study points: The authors later found most CMV-associated TCR beta chains appeared HLA-restricted. Analysis was carried out at a later point, and it linked a missense DCLRE1C variant to TCR beta V- and J-gene trimming.

Researchers ran the PCR with 60 Vbeta and 13 Jbeta primers. The assay was immunoSEQ multiplex PCR, and TCRdb's table has in-frame clones only and misses some. The profile shows 80,000 to 95,000 clones, roughly nine tenths of them singletons. Each donor's status was that of a healthy bone marrow donor. To note about this clone: Its antigen is unidentified.

The source of this sequence is a man aged 25-45 years in good health and CMV-seropositive. Material for sequencing was PBMCs. The chain combines TRBV5-1 with TRBJ2-5; the D gene is possibly TRBD1 (6 bases). CDR3 residues: CASSLVTGEETQYF. The DNA of the CDR3 is TGCGCCAGCAGCTTGGTGACAGGAGAAGAGACCCAGTACTTC. Variable domain in full (rest from reference TRBV5-1 and TRBJ2-5): KAGVTQTPRYLIKTRGQQVTLSCSPISGHRSVSWYQQTPGQGLQFLFEYFSETQRNKGNFPGRFSGRQFSNSRSEMNVSTLELGDSALYLCASSLVTGEETQYFGPGTRLLVL.